A selection of T cell receptor beta chains follows, all from one sample in a study of T-cell memory formation after mild COVID-19. TCRdb called the 5' RACE reads again in MiXCR, with one record for every CDR3 protein. The sample yields 95,000 to 120,000 distinct CDR3 sequences, roughly 20% seen once. The sequenced sample consisted of PBMCs or a T cell subset sorted from them (not recorded which). The receptors here all came from a man between 18 and 29 years old who had mild COVID-19 (a few samples of this study predate the infection). Cell type and time point are not known. CDR3s include the opening cysteine and the closing phenylalanine or tryptophan. A D gene is named only where the DNA matches it firmly. The size entry is marked missing in some rows and otherwise reads once, few, many or a size class.

D gene,clone size,V gene,J gene,CDR3 length,CDR3 protein,CDR3 DNA
NA,few,TRBV7-9,TRBJ2-5,14,CASSQSGYQETQYF,TGTGCCAGCAGCCAAAGCGGGTACCAAGAGACCCAGTACTTC
NA,NA,TRBV7-6,TRBJ1-2,15,CASSLGTGTNYGYTF,TGTGCCAGCAGCTTAGGGACGGGAACTAACTATGGCTACACCTTC
NA,NA,TRBV20-1,TRBJ2-1,14,CSASQWSSYNEQFF,TGCAGTGCTAGTCAGTGGAGCTCCTACAATGAGCAGTTCTTC
TRBD1,NA,TRBV5-1,TRBJ2-1,16,CASSLIPRQGRNEQFF,TGCGCCAGCAGCTTGATACCGAGACAGGGGAGGAATGAGCAGTTCTTC
TRBD2,few,TRBV3-1,TRBJ2-7,15,CASSHRLAGSNEQYF,TGTGCCAGCAGCCATCGACTAGCGGGGTCTAACGAGCAGTACTTC
NA,NA,TRBV4-3,TRBJ2-7,13,CASSQASNYEQYF,TGCGCCAGCAGCCAGGCATCCAACTACGAGCAGTACTTC
NA,NA,TRBV6-5,TRBJ2-7,13,CASSYGVRLEQYF,TGTGCCAGCAGTTACGGGGTGCGCTTAGAGCAGTACTTC
NA,NA,TRBV25-1,TRBJ2-3,10,CASATDTQYF,TGTGCCAGCGCCACAGATACGCAGTATTTT
NA,NA,TRBV5-1,TRBJ2-2,16,CASSFSGGANTGELFF,TGCGCCAGCAGCTTCTCTGGAGGGGCGAACACCGGGGAGCTGTTTTTT
TRBD2,NA,TRBV9,TRBJ2-3,16,CASSAGGTSGGDTQYF,TGTGCCAGCAGCGCAGGGGGGACTAGCGGGGGTGATACGCAGTATTTT
NA,NA,TRBV9,TRBJ2-3,14,CASSEQGSTDTQYF,TGTGCCAGCAGCGAGCAAGGGAGCACAGATACGCAGTATTTT
TRBD2,few,TRBV4-1,TRBJ2-5,16,CASSQEWRGSRETQYF,TGCGCCAGCAGCCAAGAATGGCGGGGGAGCAGGGAGACCCAGTACTTC
NA,NA,TRBV2,TRBJ2-4,15,CASSTRQGGLDIQYF,TGTGCCAGCAGTACTAGACAGGGAGGTTTGGACATTCAGTACTTC
NA,NA,TRBV7-2,TRBJ2-5,16,CASSFRALQPMETQYF,TGTGCCAGCAGCTTTAGAGCACTCCAGCCCATGGAGACCCAGTACTTC
NA,many,TRBV30,TRBJ1-1,12,CAYLPPVTEAFF,TGTGCCTACCTACCCCCGGTGACTGAAGCTTTCTTT
TRBD1,NA,TRBV30,TRBJ1-5,15,CAWRPPGTGFQPQHF,TGTGCCTGGAGACCGCCTGGGACAGGGTTTCAGCCCCAGCATTTT
NA,NA,TRBV19,TRBJ1-6,16,CASPRQESSYNSPLHF,TGTGCCAGTCCCCGACAGGAGAGCTCCTATAATTCACCCCTCCACTTT
NA,few,TRBV19,TRBJ2-1,13,CASGWGGDDEQFF,TGTGCCAGTGGATGGGGCGGGGACGATGAGCAGTTCTTC